One and the same sample provided the 26 T cell receptor beta chains below, sequenced in a study of control samples from healthy donors and cancer patients. Repertoires were generated with immunoSEQ multiplex PCR, while TCRdb's copy carries only in-frame clones and drops some. The repertoire has 100,000 to 120,000 clones, over 75% of them found once; the top ten carry around 3.5%. The sample consisted of PBMCs. The receptor set was obtained from a woman aged 60-70 years with lung cancer.

The rearrangement joins TRBV7-9 to TRBJ2-1; TRBD2 matches 13 bases. The length of the CDR3 is 15 residues. V lost 5 bases, J lost 7 bases, and 5 bases stayed unmatched. The germline V gene has CDR1 SEHNR and CDR2 FQNEAQ (reference sequence). The CDR3 here is CASSKTSGRRNEQFF. The CDR3 DNA follows: TGTGCCAGCAGCAAGACTAGCGGGAGGCGTAATGAGCAGTTCTTC.

V gene TRBV18 combines with J gene TRBJ1-5; D is perhaps TRBD1 (5 bases). The germline gives CDR1 KGHSH, CDR2 LQKENI. The germline V and J ends were trimmed by 0 bases and 9 bases, with 15 bases remaining between them. The CDR3 length is 15 residues. The DNA for the CDR3 is TGTGCCAGCTCACCACCGGCAGGGTTCATCGGGCCCCAGCATTTT. It specifies CASSPPAGFIGPQHF. Full variable domain (missing parts from reference TRBV18 and TRBJ1-5): NAGVMQNPRHLVRRRGQEARLRCSPMKGHSHVYWYRQLPEEGLKFMVYLQKENIIDESGMPKERFSAEFPKEGPSILRIQQVVRGDSAAYFCASSPPAGFIGPQHFGDGTRLSIL.

The genes are TRBV5-1 and TRBJ1-1; D remains unclear. Germline CDR1 is SGHRS and CDR2 is YFSETQ. Deletions cut 4 bases from V and 1 base from J, with 20 bases between. The CDR3 loop spans 17 amino acids. Here the CDR3 reads CASSEPRAGPENTEAFF. CDR3 sequence (DNA): TGCGCCAGCAGCGAACCCCGCGCCGGGCCCGAGAACACTGAAGCTTTCTTT.

The chain has TRBV20-1 and TRBJ1-3, with D possibly matching TRBD1 (5 bases). This CDR3 region has 11 residues. Germline loops: CDR1 DFQATT, CDR2 SNEGSKA (reference sequence). The CDR3 reads CRAGSGNTIYF. CDR3 bases: TGCAGAGCAGGGTCTGGAAACACCATATATTTT.

This clone was counted once. This sequence joins TRBV19 and TRBJ1-3; D uncertain. Trimming removed 10 bases from V and 2 bases from J, with 12 bases in between. This CDR3 has 13 residues. CDR1 is LNHDA, CDR2 SQIVND, per germline (reference sequence). The CDR3 DNA reads TGTGCCACCCTCACTCTAGCTGGAAACACCATATATTTT. Its translation: CATLTLAGNTIYF.

The rearrangement joins TRBV29-1 to TRBJ1-2, with TRBD1 as a possible D gene (6 bases). The V gene's germline CDR1 is SQVTM and CDR2 ANQGSEA. This CDR3 contains 13 residues. Trimming left V 4 bases short and J 2 bases short, with 11 bases between. As DNA, the CDR3 is TGCAGCGTTGGCTCAGGGGCCAACTATGGCTACACCTTC. Protein product: CSVGSGANYGYTF.

V gene TRBV11-3 combines with J gene TRBJ2-5; 7 positions agree with TRBD2. CDR1 is SGHNT, CDR2 YENEEA, per germline. Unmatched junction bases numbered 5, after V lost 3 bases and J lost 4 bases. CDR3 length: 14 residues. CDR3 protein: CASSFLREAETQYF. The CDR3 DNA follows: TGTGCCAGCAGCTTTTTACGGGAGGCAGAGACCCAGTACTTC. The complete variable domain, with remaining parts taken from reference TRBV11-3 and TRBJ2-5, reads EAGVVQSPRYKIIEKKQPVAFWCNPISGHNTLYWYLQNLGQGPELLIRYENEEAVDDSQLPKDRFSAERLKGVDSTLKIQPAELGDSAVYLCASSFLREAETQYFGPGTRLLVL.

The chain recombines TRBV12-3 or TRBV12-4 with TRBJ1-1, with D hard to call. V shed 3 bases and J shed 1 base, with 3 bases lying between them. This CDR3 has 12 amino acids. The CDR3 bases are TGTGCCAGCAGTTTTCAGAACACTGAAGCTTTCTTT. Protein: CASSFQNTEAFF.

The V gene is TRBV5-1, the J gene TRBJ2-1; a weak D match, TRBD2 (5 bases). With 8 bases removed from V and 0 bases from J, the gap between germline ends came to 15 bases. Germline loops: CDR1 SGHRS, CDR2 YFSETQ. CDR3 length: 15 amino acids. For the CDR3, the DNA is TGCGCCAGTTCCGAGGCTGGACTCTCCTACAATGAGCAGTTCTTC. It is translated as CASSEAGLSYNEQFF. Based on the CDR3 plus reference TRBV5-1 and TRBJ2-1, the full variable domain is KAGVTQTPRYLIKTRGQQVTLSCSPISGHRSVSWYQQTPGQGLQFLFEYFSETQRNKGNFPGRFSGRQFSNSRSEMNVSTLELGDSALYLCASSEAGLSYNEQFFGPGTRLTVL.

The V gene is TRBV19, the J gene TRBJ1-5; 9 nucleotides match TRBD1. Per germline, CDR1 LNHDA and CDR2 SQIVND (reference sequence). Trimming took 5 bases from V and 6 from J; bases not matched to a gene: 5. This CDR3 spans 14 amino acids. For the CDR3, the DNA is TGTGCCAGTAGTCAAACAGGGGGCAGTCAGCCCCAGCATTTT. Protein: CASSQTGGSQPQHF. The whole variable domain, filled in from reference TRBV19 and TRBJ1-5, reads DGGITQSPKYLFRKEGQNVTLSCEQNLNHDAMYWYRQDPGQGLRLIYYSQIVNDFQKGDIAEGYSVSREKKESFPLTVTSAQKNPTAFYLCASSQTGGSQPQHFGDGTRLSIL.

This chain uses TRBV18 with TRBJ2-3, with 7 bases that match TRBD2. The length of the CDR3 is 16 residues. Trimming removed 0 bases from V and 4 bases from J; junction bases left unmatched: 7. Looked up from germline, CDR1 is KGHSH and CDR2 is LQKENI. The CDR3 sequence is CASSPPGGERADTQYF. The CDR3 DNA reads as TGTGCCAGCTCACCACCGGGGGGGGAGAGGGCAGATACGCAGTATTTT.

The chain recombines TRBV9 with TRBJ1-6; a weak D match, TRBD1 (5 bases). Looked up from germline, CDR1 is SGDLS and CDR2 is YYNGEE. Deletions cut 4 bases from V and 6 bases from J, with 14 bases between. The CDR3 spans 15 residues. The DNA for the CDR3 is TGTGCCAGCAGCCGGGAGGGGTACGGTAATTCACCCCTCCACTTT. Its protein product is CASSREGYGNSPLHF. Complete variable domain (other parts from reference TRBV9 and TRBJ1-6): DSGVTQTPKHLITATGQRVTLRCSPRSGDLSVYWYQQSLDQGLQFLIQYYNGEERAKGNILERFSAQQFPDLHSELNLSSLELGDSALYFCASSREGYGNSPLHFGNGTRLTVT.

This clone was counted once. The chain employs TRBV3-1 (or the pseudogene TRBV3-2) and TRBJ2-1; no firm D call. The CDR3 consists of 18 residues. V was shortened by 1 base and J by 6 bases, with 22 bases between the two germline ends. CDR1 is LGHDT, CDR2 YNNKEL, per germline (reference sequence). CDR3 loop: CASSQGTMPPQNGNEQFF. CDR3 DNA sequence: TGTGCCAGCAGCCAAGGAACGATGCCCCCCCAAAACGGCAATGAGCAGTTCTTC.

The chain recombines TRBV3-1 (or the pseudogene TRBV3-2) with TRBJ2-7; no firm D call. V shed 4 bases and J shed 4 bases, with 8 bases lying between them. CDR1 and CDR2 from the germline V gene are LGHDT and YNNKEL (reference sequence). The CDR3 is made up of 12 amino acids. The CDR3 reads CASSPDLYEQYF. CDR3 nucleotide sequence: TGTGCCAGCAGCCCGGACCTGTACGAGCAGTACTTC.

V is TRBV27 and J is TRBJ1-4, with D perhaps matching TRBD1 (5 bases). Germline V CDR1 and CDR2: MNHEY, SMNVEV (reference sequence). The length of the CDR3 is 18 residues. V dropped 5 bases and J dropped 0 bases, with 19 bases sitting between them. The chain's CDR3 is CASSPGGPPFSTNEKLFF. The CDR3 DNA reads as TGTGCCAGCAGTCCCGGGGGTCCACCCTTTTCAACTAATGAAAAACTGTTTTTT.

The chain recombines TRBV4-1 with TRBJ1-3; D is unresolved. Germline assignment: CDR1 MGHRA and CDR2 YSYEKL. Trimming left V 0 bases short and J 0 bases short, with 9 bases between. The CDR3 runs 16 residues. In DNA form, the CDR3 reads TGCGCCAGCAGCCAAGAAGTGGTCTACTCTGGAAACACCATATATTTT. Its translation: CASSQEVVYSGNTIYF.

This chain joins TRBV29-1 and TRBJ1-2; D ambiguous. The CDR3 sequence is 12 residues long. Trimming took off 8 bases at V and 2 bases at J, with 12 bases between the two ends. The germline CDR1 and CDR2 sequences are SQVTM and ANQGSEA. The CDR3 loop is CSSGEGNYGYTF. The CDR3 DNA reads as TGCAGCTCGGGAGAGGGAAACTATGGCTACACCTTC. The entire variable domain, with the rest obtained from reference TRBV29-1 and TRBJ1-2, is as follows: SAVISQKPSRDICQRGTSLTIQCQVDSQVTMMFWYRQQPGQSLTLIATANQGSEATYESGFVIDKFPISRPNLTFSTLTVSNMSPEDSSIYLCSSGEGNYGYTFGSGTRLTVV.

The chain has TRBV30 and TRBJ1-4, with 7 bases matching TRBD1. This CDR3 comprises 14 residues. The V gene's germline CDR1 is GTSNPN and CDR2 SVGIG (reference sequence). V was clipped by 3 bases and J by 8 bases; unmatched bases: 9. The CDR3 region is CAWSDRETREKLFF. The CDR3 region has the DNA TGTGCCTGGAGCGACAGGGAGACTAGAGAAAAACTGTTTTTT.

CDR3 nucleotides: TGTGCCAGCAAAACAAGGGATCAGCCCCAGCATTTT. As protein: CASKTRDQPQHF. The rearrangement links TRBV19 to TRBJ1-5; no firm D call. The CDR3 sequence is 12 residues long. V lost 9 bases to trimming and J lost 5 bases, with 11 bases between them. Germline-derived CDR1 and CDR2 are LNHDA and SQIVND (reference sequence).

The chain is built from TRBV30 and TRBJ2-7, with 11 bases matching TRBD2. Trimming at V came to 3 bases and at J to 4 bases, leaving 8 bases not matched to a gene. The CDR3 is 15 amino acids. Germline-derived CDR1 and CDR2 are GTSNPN and SVGIG (reference sequence). The CDR3 coding sequence is TGTGCCTGGAGCGGGACTAGCGGAAGTTTATACGAGCAGTACTTC. Its protein product is CAWSGTSGSLYEQYF.

The rearrangement joins TRBV4-3 to TRBJ1-6, with TRBD1 matching 7 bases. The CDR3 sequence is 16 residues long. The germline CDR1 and CDR2 sequences are LGHNA and YSLEER. The ends lost 0 bases at V and 8 bases at J; junction bases unmatched: 7. The CDR3 nucleotides read TGCGCCAGCAGCCAAGATTTCGGACAGGTGTATTCACCCCTCCACTTT. Translated: CASSQDFGQVYSPLHF.

The J gene is TRBJ2-2, the V gene TRBV6-1; 15 nucleotides agree with TRBD2. The V gene end was trimmed by 0 bases and the J gene end by 4 bases; junction bases not matched to a gene: 12. Germline V gene data show CDR1 as MNHNS and CDR2 as SASEGT. CDR3 length: 21 residues. CDR3 amino acids: CASSEALGGLAGGPGTGELFF. The CDR3 coding sequence is TGTGCCAGCAGTGAAGCTTTAGGCGGACTAGCGGGGGGGCCGGGCACCGGGGAGCTGTTTTTT.

This rearrangement joins TRBV3-1 (or the pseudogene TRBV3-2) to TRBJ1-6; D remains ambiguous. The CDR3 runs 13 residues. The germline gives CDR1 LGHDT, CDR2 YNNKEL (reference sequence). Deletions cut 2 bases from V and 10 bases from J, with 9 bases between. CDR3 region: CASSQRRASPLHF. For the CDR3, the DNA is TGTGCCAGCAGCCAAAGGAGAGCCTCACCCCTCCACTTT.

The gene calls are TRBV19 and TRBJ1-5, with 7 bases lining up with TRBD1. The CDR3 consists of 13 residues. Per the germline V gene, CDR1 is LNHDA and CDR2 is SQIVND (reference sequence). V gave up 3 bases and J gave up 8 bases; unmatched junction bases: 4. CDR3 amino acids: CASSIRQGEPQHF. The CDR3 DNA is TGTGCCAGTAGTATTCGACAGGGAGAGCCCCAGCATTTT.

This clone was seen once. The chain couples TRBV7-2 to TRBJ1-6; D gene uncertain. With 0 bases removed from V and 10 bases from J, the gap between germline ends came to 16 bases. The CDR3 consists of 16 residues. CDR1 and CDR2 (germline): SGHTA, FQGNSA. The CDR3 nucleotides are TGTGCCAGCAGCTTAGCGACCGCAGCTCTGGGATCACCCCTCCACTTT. It translates to CASSLATAALGSPLHF.

This clone showed up just a few times. The CDR3 bases are TGTGCCAGTCGAGGGGCAGAGAACTATGGCTACACCTTC. Translated, it gives CASRGAENYGYTF. The rearrangement joins TRBV5-4 to TRBJ1-2; D may be TRBD1 (5 bases). Germline CDR1 SGHNT, CDR2 YYREEE (reference sequence). The CDR3 is 13 residues long. V gave up 8 bases and J gave up 2 bases, with 13 bases separating them.